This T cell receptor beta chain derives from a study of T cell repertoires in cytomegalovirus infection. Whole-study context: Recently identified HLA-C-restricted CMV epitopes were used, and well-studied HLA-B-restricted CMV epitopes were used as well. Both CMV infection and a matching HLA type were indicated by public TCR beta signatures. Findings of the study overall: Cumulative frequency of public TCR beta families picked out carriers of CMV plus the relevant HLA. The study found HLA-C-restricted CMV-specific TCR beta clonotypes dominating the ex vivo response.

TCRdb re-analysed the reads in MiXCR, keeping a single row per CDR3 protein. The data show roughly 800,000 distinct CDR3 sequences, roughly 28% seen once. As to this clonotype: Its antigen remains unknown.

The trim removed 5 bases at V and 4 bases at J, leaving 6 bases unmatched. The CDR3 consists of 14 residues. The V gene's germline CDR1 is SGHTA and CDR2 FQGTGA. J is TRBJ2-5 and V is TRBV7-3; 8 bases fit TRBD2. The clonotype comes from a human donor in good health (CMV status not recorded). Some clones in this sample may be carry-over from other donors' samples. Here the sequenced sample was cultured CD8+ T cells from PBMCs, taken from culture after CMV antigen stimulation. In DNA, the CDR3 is TGTGCCAGCAGCGACGGGGGGGCGGCAGAGACCCAGTACTTC. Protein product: CASSDGGAAETQYF. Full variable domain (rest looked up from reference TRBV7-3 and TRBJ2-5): GAGVSQTPSNKVTEKGKYVELRCDPISGHTALYWYRQSLGQGPEFLIYFQGTGAADDSGLPNDRFFAVRPEGSVSTLKIQRTERGDSAVYLCASSDGGAAETQYFGPGTRLLVL.